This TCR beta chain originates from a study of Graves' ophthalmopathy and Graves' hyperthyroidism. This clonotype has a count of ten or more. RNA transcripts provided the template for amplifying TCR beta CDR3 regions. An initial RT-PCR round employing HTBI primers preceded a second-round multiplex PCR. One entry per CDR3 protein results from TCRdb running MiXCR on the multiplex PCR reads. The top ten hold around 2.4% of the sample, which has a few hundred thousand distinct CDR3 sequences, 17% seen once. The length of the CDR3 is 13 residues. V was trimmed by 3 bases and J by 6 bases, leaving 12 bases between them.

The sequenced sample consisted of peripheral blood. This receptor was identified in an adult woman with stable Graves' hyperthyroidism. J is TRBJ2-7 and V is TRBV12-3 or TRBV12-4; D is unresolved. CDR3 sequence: CASSFAQFSEQYF. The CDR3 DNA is TGTGCCAGCAGTTTTGCGCAATTCTCCGAGCAGTACTTC.